A single sample gave rise to the 20 T cell receptor beta chains below, sequenced in a study of pediatric ulcerative colitis. During colonoscopy, one to two rectal pinch biopsies were collected. The data were produced by immunoSEQ multiplex PCR, yet TCRdb's version contains in-frame clones alone and is incomplete. The sample includes some 25,000 clones, 65% to 80% of them seen just once. The sample consisted of gut tissue. Receptor source: a boy younger than 18 with severe ulcerative colitis.

The CDR3 region is CASSLDDRGRAFF. The CDR3 DNA reads as TGTGCCAGCAGCTTAGATGACAGGGGGCGAGCTTTCTTT. V is TRBV7-2 and J is TRBJ1-1; 10 bases map to TRBD1. J gave up 10 bases and V 1 base, and 3 bases lay outside the gene matches. The CDR3 totals 13 residues. In germline, CDR1 is SGHTA, CDR2 FQGNSA.

This clone is a singleton in its sample. V and J are TRBV7-2 and TRBJ2-1; 9 bases align to TRBD1. The CDR3 totals 18 residues. Germline V gene sequence: CDR1 SGHTA, CDR2 FQGNSA. Trimming cost V 0 bases and J 8 bases; bases outside gene matches: 14. The CDR3 spells CASSLAIKPGQGSHEQFF. CDR3 DNA sequence: TGTGCCAGCAGCTTAGCAATAAAACCGGGACAGGGCTCCCATGAGCAGTTCTTC. The entire variable domain, with the rest obtained from reference TRBV7-2 and TRBJ2-1, is as follows: GAGVSQSPSNKVTEKGKDVELRCDPISGHTALYWYRQSLGQGLEFLIYFQGNSAPDKSGLPSDRFSAERTGGSVSTLTIQRTQQEDSAVYLCASSLAIKPGQGSHEQFFGPGTRLTVL.

V and J are TRBV25-1 and TRBJ2-2; 7 bases align to TRBD2. V lost 3 bases, J lost 3 bases, and 7 bases stayed unmatched. Germline V gene sequence: CDR1 MGHDK, CDR2 SYGVNS. The CDR3 runs 16 residues. CDR3 nucleotides: TGTGCCAGCAGTGATAAGGCGGGAGCGTACACCGGGGAGCTGTTTTTT. Protein sequence: CASSDKAGAYTGELFF.

This clone was recorded a few times. The J gene is TRBJ2-7, the V gene TRBV14; TRBD2 matches 9 bases. This CDR3 region has 15 residues. CDR1 is SGHDN and CDR2 is FVKESK in the germline V gene. The V and J ends lost 0 bases and 4 bases, in that order; junction bases with no gene match: 4. The CDR3 spells CASSQDYAGGYEQYF. The CDR3 DNA reads TGTGCCAGCAGCCAAGATTACGCGGGAGGGTACGAGCAGTACTTC. The full variable domain, in which reference TRBV14 and TRBJ2-7 provide the parts outside the CDR3, is EAGVTQFPSHSVIEKGQTVTLRCDPISGHDNLYWYRRVMGKEIKFLLHFVKESKQDESGMPNNRFLAERTGGTYSTLKVQPAELEDSGVYFCASSQDYAGGYEQYFGPGTRLTVT.

This clone was counted once. The chain employs TRBV11-2 and TRBJ1-1; D remains ambiguous. The CDR3 loop spans 15 amino acids. CDR1 is SGHAT, CDR2 FQNNGV, per germline. V lost 5 bases and J lost 0, with 13 bases in between. This chain's CDR3 is CASSRDSPLNTEAFF. Written as DNA, the CDR3 is TGTGCCAGCAGCCGAGACTCACCGTTGAACACTGAAGCTTTCTTT.

This clone was recorded only once. The genes are TRBV11-2 and TRBJ2-5, with 8 positions matching TRBD1. CDR1 is SGHAT, CDR2 FQNNGV, per germline. This CDR3 contains 15 residues. J was trimmed by 1 base and V by 2 bases; bases with no gene match: 3. Here the CDR3 DNA reads TGTGCCAGCAGCTTAAGCACAGGGGGCCAAGAGACCCAGTACTTC. This encodes CASSLSTGGQETQYF. The variable domain in full, completed from reference TRBV11-2 and TRBJ2-5, reads EAGVAQSPRYKIIEKRQSVAFWCNPISGHATLYWYQQILGQGPKLLIQFQNNGVVDDSQLPKDRFSAERLKGVDSTLKIQPAKLEDSAVYLCASSLSTGGQETQYFGPGTRLLVL.

In nucleotides, the CDR3 is TGTGCCAGCAGTTACTCAAAAGCTGAGCAGTTCTTC. Residues: CASSYSKAEQFF. This rearrangement joins TRBV6-5 to TRBJ2-1; D unclear. Per the germline V gene, CDR1 is MNHEY and CDR2 is SVGAGI. The CDR3 totals 12 residues. V lost 0 bases, J lost 9 bases, and 6 bases lay in between.

The chain has TRBV4-1 and TRBJ2-5, with a possible D match to TRBD1 (6 bases). CDR3 length equals 16 residues. In germline, CDR1 is MGHRA, CDR2 YSYEKL. Trimming removed 0 bases from V and 2 bases from J, with 13 bases in between. CDR3 in amino acids: CASSQDRQGLQETQYF. The CDR3 nucleotides read TGCGCCAGCAGCCAAGATCGCCAGGGGCTACAAGAGACCCAGTACTTC.

The genes are TRBV9 and TRBJ1-1, with D uncertain. Germline values: CDR1 SGDLS, CDR2 YYNGEE. V lost 3 bases, J lost 0 bases, and 6 bases lay in between. The CDR3 length is 13 residues. The CDR3 DNA follows: TGTGCCAGCAGCGCTTCAATGAACACTGAAGCTTTCTTT. This encodes CASSASMNTEAFF. Using reference TRBV9 and TRBJ1-1 for the parts outside the CDR3, the full variable domain is DSGVTQTPKHLITATGQRVTLRCSPRSGDLSVYWYQQSLDQGLQFLIQYYNGEERAKGNILERFSAQQFPDLHSELNLSSLELGDSALYFCASSASMNTEAFFGQGTRLTVV.

A few counts support this clone. The V and J genes are TRBV21-1 and TRBJ2-7; no check of the table's D call, TRBD1, against the DNA was made. TRBV21-1 is assigned pseudogene status. This CDR3 contains 16 residues. The DNA for the CDR3 is TGTGCCAGCAGCAAGCCTTGGGGGCAGTGGGAGTACGAGCAGTACTTC. Residues: CASSKPWGQWEYEQYF.

The chain employs TRBV18 and TRBJ2-3; 9 nucleotides agree with TRBD1. V shed 9 bases, J shed 0 bases, and the junction held 7 bases outside the gene matches. This CDR3 spans 15 amino acids. Germline values: CDR1 KGHSH, CDR2 LQKENI. CDR3 loop: CASLTGTGSTDTQYF. In DNA, the CDR3 is TGTGCCAGTTTAACCGGGACAGGGAGCACAGATACGCAGTATTTT.

The chain carries TRBV5-1 and TRBJ2-3; D might be TRBD2 (6 bases). The CDR3 is 14 residues long. Germline V gene data show CDR1 as SGHRS and CDR2 as YFSETQ. Trimming shortened V by 5 bases and J by 1 base, and 11 bases separated the two germline ends. The CDR3 sequence: CASSKSGGTDTQYF. CDR3 nucleotide sequence: TGCGCCAGCAGTAAATCGGGGGGCACAGATACGCAGTATTTT.

V and J are TRBV14 and TRBJ1-2, with D perhaps TRBD1 (5 bases). CDR1 and CDR2 (germline): SGHDN, FVKESK. The ends were cut back, 0 bases at V and 4 bases at J, with 9 bases in the middle. There are 14 residues in the CDR3. The CDR3 DNA reads TGTGCCAGCAGCCAAGAAGCCAGGGCCTATGGCTACACCTTC. As protein: CASSQEARAYGYTF.

There are a few counts of this clone. The chain joins TRBV19 to TRBJ1-5; D unresolved. Germline assignment: CDR1 LNHDA and CDR2 SQIVND (reference sequence). The CDR3 runs to 14 residues. The V gene lost 5 bases and the J gene lost 6 bases, with 14 bases spanning the gap. CDR3 sequence (DNA): TGTGCCAGTAGTCGGTCGGACTCCGCTCAGCCCCAGCATTTT. This gives the protein CASSRSDSAQPQHF.

The V and J genes are TRBV7-3 and TRBJ2-6, with TRBD1 matching over 12 bases. Germline V lookup: CDR1 SGHTA, CDR2 FQGTGA. With 4 bases clipped from V and 3 bases from J, the junction kept 4 bases outside the gene matches. The CDR3 runs 17 residues. CDR3 nucleotides: TGTGCCAGCAGCTCCGGGACAGGGGGCTTTGGGGCCAACGTCCTGACTTTC. Its protein is CASSSGTGGFGANVLTF.

The rearrangement uses TRBV7-2 and TRBJ2-4; TRBD1 matches at 9 bases. The germline V gene encodes CDR1 SGHTA and CDR2 FQGNSA. V shed 5 bases and J 0 bases; nucleotides not matched to a gene: 5. The CDR3 extends over 16 amino acids. The CDR3 DNA sequence: TGTGCCAGCAGCGGGACAGGGCCTATAGCCAAAAACATTCAGTACTTC. Translating it yields CASSGTGPIAKNIQYF.

The CDR3 loop reads CASSAADREYGYTF. In DNA form, the CDR3 reads TGTGCCAGTAGTGCCGCGGATAGGGAATATGGCTACACCTTC. The chain has TRBV19 and TRBJ1-2; no reliable D call. V shed 5 bases and J shed 5 bases, with 15 bases lying between them. Germline assignment: CDR1 LNHDA and CDR2 SQIVND (reference sequence). The CDR3 has 14 amino acids.

The V call is TRBV6-4, the J call TRBJ1-2, with TRBD1 matching 9 bases. This CDR3 contains 15 residues. From germline, CDR1 is MRHNA and CDR2 SNTAGT. Germline trimming cut 5 bases from V and 4 bases from J; bases unmatched to any gene: 8. The chain's CDR3 is CASSSGTGGAYGYTF. CDR3 bases: TGTGCCAGCAGTTCCGGTACAGGGGGCGCCTATGGCTACACCTTC.

With regard to this clone: It is likely a read error: a sequence one base away is far more abundant. The CDR3 DNA sequence: TGTGCCAGCAGCTTGGAAGGTAGCGGGAGCTCCTACAATGAGCAGTTCTTC. Amino acids: CASSLEGSGSSYNEQFF. This chain connects TRBV5-4 to TRBJ2-1, with 9 bases fitting TRBD2. Trimming at V came to 0 bases and at J to 0 bases, leaving 4 bases not matched to a gene. This CDR3 has 17 residues. Germline assignment: CDR1 SGHNT and CDR2 YYREEE (reference sequence).

The chain combines TRBV18 with TRBJ1-5; 7 nucleotides agree with TRBD1. The germline V gene encodes CDR1 KGHSH and CDR2 LQKENI. The J segment lost 3 bases and the V segment lost 5 bases, leaving 4 bases of the junction unmatched. CDR3 size: 14 residues. CDR3 DNA sequence: TGTGCCAGCTCATCGGGACAGCACAATCAGCCCCAGCATTTT. This encodes CASSSGQHNQPQHF.